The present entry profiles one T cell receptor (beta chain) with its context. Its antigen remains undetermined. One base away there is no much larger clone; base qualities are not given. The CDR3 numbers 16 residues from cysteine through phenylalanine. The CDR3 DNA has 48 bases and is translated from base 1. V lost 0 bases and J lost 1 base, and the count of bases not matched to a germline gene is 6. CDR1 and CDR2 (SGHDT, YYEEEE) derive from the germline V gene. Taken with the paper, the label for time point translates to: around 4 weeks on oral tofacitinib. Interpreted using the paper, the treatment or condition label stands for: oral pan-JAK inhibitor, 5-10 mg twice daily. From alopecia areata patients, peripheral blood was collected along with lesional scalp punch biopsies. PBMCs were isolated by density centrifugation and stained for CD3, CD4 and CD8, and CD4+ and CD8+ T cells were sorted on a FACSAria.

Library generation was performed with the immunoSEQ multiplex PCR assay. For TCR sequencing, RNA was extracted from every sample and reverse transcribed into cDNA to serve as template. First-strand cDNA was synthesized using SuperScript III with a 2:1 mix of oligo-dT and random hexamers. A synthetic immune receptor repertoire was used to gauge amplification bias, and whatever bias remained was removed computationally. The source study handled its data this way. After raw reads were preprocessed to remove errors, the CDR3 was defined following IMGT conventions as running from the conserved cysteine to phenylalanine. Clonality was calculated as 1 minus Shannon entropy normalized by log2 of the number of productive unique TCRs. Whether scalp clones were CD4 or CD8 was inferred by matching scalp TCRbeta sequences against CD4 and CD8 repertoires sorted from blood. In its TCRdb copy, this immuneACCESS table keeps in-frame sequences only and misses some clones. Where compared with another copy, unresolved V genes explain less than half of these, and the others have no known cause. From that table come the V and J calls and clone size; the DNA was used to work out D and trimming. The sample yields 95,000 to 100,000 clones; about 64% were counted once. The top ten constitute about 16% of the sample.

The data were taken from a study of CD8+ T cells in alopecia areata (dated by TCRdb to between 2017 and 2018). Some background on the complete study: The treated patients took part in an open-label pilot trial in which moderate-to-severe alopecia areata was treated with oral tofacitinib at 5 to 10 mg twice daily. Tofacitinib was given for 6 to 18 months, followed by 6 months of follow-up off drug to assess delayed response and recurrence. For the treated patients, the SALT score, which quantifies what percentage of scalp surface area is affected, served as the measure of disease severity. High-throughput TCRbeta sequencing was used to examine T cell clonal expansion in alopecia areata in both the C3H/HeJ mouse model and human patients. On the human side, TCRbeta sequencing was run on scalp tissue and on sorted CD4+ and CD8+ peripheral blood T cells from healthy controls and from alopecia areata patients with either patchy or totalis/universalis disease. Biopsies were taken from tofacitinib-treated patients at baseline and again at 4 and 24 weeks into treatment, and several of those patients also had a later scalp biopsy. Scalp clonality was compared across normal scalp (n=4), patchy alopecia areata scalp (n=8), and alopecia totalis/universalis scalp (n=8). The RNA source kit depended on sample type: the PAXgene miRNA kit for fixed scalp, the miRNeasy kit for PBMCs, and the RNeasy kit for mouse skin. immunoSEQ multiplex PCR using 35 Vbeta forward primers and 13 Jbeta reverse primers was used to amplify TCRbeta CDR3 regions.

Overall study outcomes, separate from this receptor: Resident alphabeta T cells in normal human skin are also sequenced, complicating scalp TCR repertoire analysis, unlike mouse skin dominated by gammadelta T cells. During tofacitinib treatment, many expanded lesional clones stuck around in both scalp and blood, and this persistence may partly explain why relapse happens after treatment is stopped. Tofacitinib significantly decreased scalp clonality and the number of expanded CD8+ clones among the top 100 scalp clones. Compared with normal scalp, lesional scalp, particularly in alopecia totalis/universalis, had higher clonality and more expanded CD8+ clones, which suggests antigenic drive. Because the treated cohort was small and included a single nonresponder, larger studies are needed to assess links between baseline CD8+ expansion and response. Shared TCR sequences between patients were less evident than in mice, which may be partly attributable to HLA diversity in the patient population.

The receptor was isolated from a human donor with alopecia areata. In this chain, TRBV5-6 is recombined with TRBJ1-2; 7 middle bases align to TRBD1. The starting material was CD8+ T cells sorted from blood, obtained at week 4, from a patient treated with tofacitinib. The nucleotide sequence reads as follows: TGTGCCAGCAGCTTGGATGCGACAGGGCGTAACTATGGCTACACCTTC. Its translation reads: CASSLDATGRNYGYTF.